What follows are 17 T cell receptor beta chains derived from one specimen sequenced in a study of shared clonotypes between healthy human individuals. As defined, naive CD8 cells were CD45RO-negative and positively selected for CCR7, with terminally differentiated effector memory CD45RA+ cells excluded. This table comes from immunoSEQ multiplex PCR, and its TCRdb copy is limited to in-frame clones, with some not included. The data hold about 2 million clones, with approximately 94% observed a single time. Specimen: naive CD8+ T cells sorted from blood. These receptors originate from a man aged 18 to 29 in good health.

The chain has TRBV7-9 and TRBJ2-3, with a possible D match to TRBD2 (6 bases). Germline V gene data show CDR1 as SEHNR and CDR2 as FQNEAQ (reference sequence). V was pared by 5 bases and J by 1 base, with 16 bases between. This CDR3 comprises 16 residues. CDR3 sequence reads: CASSPPRGGGTDTQYF. As DNA, the CDR3 is TGTGCCAGCAGCCCCCCCCGAGGCGGGGGCACAGATACGCAGTATTTT.

This clone occurred once. This specimen includes other DNA sequences encoding the same CDR3. The chain has TRBV28 and TRBJ2-7, with 7 bases matching TRBD2. Germline lookup yields CDR1 MDHEN and CDR2 SYDVKM. J lost 3 bases, V lost 2 bases, and 4 bases had no gene match. The CDR3 has 14 amino acids. The CDR3: CASSLAGESYEQYF. The CDR3 DNA follows: TGTGCCAGCAGTTTAGCGGGGGAGAGCTACGAGCAGTACTTC.

Worth noting for this clone: Other DNA sequences within the sample encode an identical CDR3. The rearrangement joins TRBV4-2 to TRBJ1-1, with D uncertain. V shed 0 bases and J shed 0 bases, with 11 bases lying between them. The CDR3 length is 16 residues. Germline CDR1 and CDR2: LGHNA and YNFKEQ. Written as DNA, the CDR3 is TGTGCCAGCAGCCAAGACAGTGAGGGTATGAACACTGAAGCTTTCTTT. Translating it yields CASSQDSEGMNTEAFF.

J is TRBJ2-5 and V is TRBV4-3; D is undetermined. V gave up 1 base and J gave up 0 bases, with 9 bases separating them. The CDR3 contains 15 residues. Germline V gene data show CDR1 as LGHNA and CDR2 as YSLEER. CDR3 sequence (DNA): TGCGCCAGCAGCCAAGGGCTCTCGTACCAAGAGACCCAGTACTTC. This sequence encodes CASSQGLSYQETQYF.

A single count supports this clone. This chain uses TRBV18 with TRBJ2-2, with D perhaps matching TRBD1 (5 bases). Germline CDR1 and CDR2: KGHSH and LQKENI. Trimming removed 5 bases from V and 1 base from J, with 11 bases in between. The CDR3 extends over 15 amino acids. The CDR3 bases are TGTGCCAGCTCAGAGACAGAGCTGAACACCGGGGAGCTGTTTTTT. This sequence encodes CASSETELNTGELFF. The complete variable domain, with remaining parts taken from reference TRBV18 and TRBJ2-2, reads NAGVMQNPRHLVRRRGQEARLRCSPMKGHSHVYWYRQLPEEGLKFMVYLQKENIIDESGMPKERFSAEFPKEGPSILRIQQVVRGDSAAYFCASSETELNTGELFFGEGSRLTVL.

V gene TRBV7-9 combines with J gene TRBJ2-7; TRBD2 matches at 11 bases. Germline values: CDR1 SEHNR, CDR2 FQNEAQ (reference sequence). The CDR3 runs to 15 residues. The ends lost 4 bases at V and 6 bases at J; junction bases unmatched: 8. CDR3 region: CASSSVAGGPLEQYF. The CDR3 nucleotides read TGTGCCAGCAGCTCCGTAGCGGGAGGGCCTCTCGAGCAGTACTTC.

V and J are TRBV27 and TRBJ2-7, with D possibly called TRBD1 or TRBD2 (5 bases each). CDR1 is MNHEY, CDR2 SMNVEV, per germline (reference sequence). The CDR3 runs to 15 residues. Trimming shortened V by 6 bases and J by 4 bases, and 19 bases separated the two germline ends. The CDR3 DNA follows: TGTGCCAGCAGAGAGGGACGGGCTTGGGTATACGAGCAGTACTTC. This sequence encodes CASREGRAWVYEQYF.

The chain has TRBV13 and TRBJ2-3; D call uncertain. The CDR3 sequence is 14 residues long. The germline CDR1 and CDR2 sequences are PRHDT and FYEKMQ (reference sequence). V was cut by 5 bases and J by 0 bases, with 9 bases left in between. The CDR3 protein is CASSPPRSTDTQYF. CDR3 sequence (DNA): TGTGCCAGCAGCCCCCCCCGTAGCACAGATACGCAGTATTTT.

The chain has TRBV10-2 and TRBJ1-5; D uncertain. The V end was cut by 3 bases, the J end by 6 bases, with 9 bases between. From germline, CDR1 is WSHSY and CDR2 SAAADI. CDR3 length: 13 residues. This CDR3 reads CASSDWSTQPQHF. Here the CDR3 DNA reads TGCGCCAGCAGTGATTGGTCCACTCAGCCCCAGCATTTT.

This chain joins TRBV6-6 and TRBJ1-3, with 8 bases matching TRBD1. From germline, CDR1 is MNHNY and CDR2 SVGAGI (reference sequence). Trimming at V came to 4 bases and at J to 2 bases, leaving 4 bases not matched to a gene. The CDR3 is 15 amino acids. CDR3 amino acids: CASSLTTGAGNTIYF. As DNA, the CDR3 is TGTGCCAGCAGTTTAACGACAGGGGCTGGAAACACCATATATTTT.

The V gene is TRBV11-2, the J gene TRBJ2-5, with 7 bases lining up with TRBD2. This CDR3 region has 15 residues. CDR1 SGHAT and CDR2 FQNNGV come from the germline V gene. The trim removed 1 base at V and 6 bases at J, leaving 8 bases unmatched. The CDR3 sequence: CASSLAAGVYKTQYF. CDR3 in DNA: TGTGCCAGCAGCTTAGCTGCGGGGGTGTACAAGACCCAGTACTTC.

This CDR3 reads CASSVEGGGGDEQFF. Here the CDR3 DNA reads TGTGCCAGCAGCGTAGAAGGAGGGGGCGGGGATGAGCAGTTCTTC. The chain joins TRBV9 to TRBJ2-1, with D perhaps matching TRBD1 (7 bases). Between the trimmed V and J ends, which lost 0 bases and 8 bases, there was a span of 15 bases. Germline V gene data show CDR1 as SGDLS and CDR2 as YYNGEE. The CDR3 has 15 residues.

In DNA form, the CDR3 reads TGCGCCAGCAGCCCCCTTGGGGAGGGTAGTACGTACAATGAGCAGTTCTTC. Protein sequence: CASSPLGEGSTYNEQFF. The V call is TRBV4-1, the J call TRBJ2-1; TRBD2 aligns across 7 bases. The CDR3 runs 17 residues. V lost 4 bases to trimming and J lost 4 bases; unmatched junction nucleotides: 13. Germline V CDR1 and CDR2: MGHRA, YSYEKL.

This clone was counted a few times. The chain links TRBV5-4 to TRBJ2-7, with 7 bases lining up with TRBD1. Germline CDR1 and CDR2: SGHNT and YYREEE (reference sequence). V trimming: 5 bases; J trimming: 6 bases; junction bases outside the gene matches: 11. The CDR3 spans 14 residues. CDR3 amino acids: CASRKDRASGEQYF. CDR3 bases: TGTGCCAGCAGAAAAGACAGGGCATCGGGCGAGCAGTACTTC.

CDR3 sequence: CASSFVASYEQYF. In nucleotides, the CDR3 is TGTGCCAGCAGCTTTGTGGCTAGCTACGAGCAGTACTTC. The chain is built from TRBV5-6 and TRBJ2-7; D remains unclear. This CDR3 has 13 amino acids. Per germline, CDR1 SGHDT and CDR2 YYEEEE. V lost 2 bases, J lost 3 bases, and 9 bases lay in between.

CDR3 nucleotide sequence: TGTGCCAGCAGTCCCGAGAGGAAGGGCTACGAGCAGTACTTC. Its translation: CASSPERKGYEQYF. The chain links TRBV27 to TRBJ2-7; D is undetermined. Trimming took 5 bases from V and 3 from J, leaving 14 bases between them. Germline V gene sequence: CDR1 MNHEY, CDR2 SMNVEV (reference sequence). The CDR3 is 14 residues long.

As concerns this clone: The same CDR3 is also encoded by other DNA sequences in this sample. The rearrangement links TRBV11-2 to TRBJ2-7; D is possibly TRBD1 or TRBD2 (6 bases each). This CDR3 is built from 13 residues. Germline V gene data show CDR1 as SGHAT and CDR2 as FQNNGV. The V end was cut by 3 bases, the J end by 3 bases, with 9 bases between. This CDR3 reads CASSFGGGYEQYF. DNA of the CDR3: TGTGCCAGCAGCTTTGGAGGGGGCTACGAGCAGTACTTC.